This T cell receptor (beta chain) is from a study of vaccination and CD4 T cells after COVID-19. Sequenced with the Oncomine TCR Beta short-read assay was DNA taken from cultured CD4+ T cells. MiXCR, applied by TCRdb to the PCR reads, yields one record per CDR3 protein. The profile shows around 10,000 distinct CDR3 sequences, 40% to 50% of them singletons. This clonotype appeared a few times. Its antigen remains unidentified. Treatment meaning: roughly ten-day PBMC culture with coronavirus spike peptide pools or control peptides (ViraFEST assay). Trimming removed 0 bases from V and 7 bases from J; junction bases left unmatched: 10. Per the germline V gene, CDR1 is DFQATT and CDR2 is SNEGSKA (reference sequence). This CDR3 comprises 15 residues.

The origin of this receptor is a human donor who had recovered from COVID-19. The J gene is TRBJ2-3, the V gene TRBV20-1; 7 bases are shared with TRBD1. The source material was CD4+ T cells from blood, cultured in vitro. The CDR3 here is CSARDVGGSFNTQYF. For the CDR3, the DNA is TGCAGTGCTAGAGACGTAGGGGGCAGTTTTAATACGCAGTATTTT.